This T cell receptor (beta chain) stems from a study of CD8 T cells in ankylosing spondylitis. Trimming took 2 bases from V and 2 from J, leaving 8 bases between them. This CDR3 is 14 amino acids long. MiXCR was run by TCRdb on the 5' RACE reads, yielding one entry per CDR3 protein. Of approximately 210,000 distinct CDR3 sequences in the sample, about 13% are singletons; the top ten hold approximately 16%. The chain recombines TRBV12-3 or TRBV12-4 with TRBJ2-3, with unresolved D. The source of this sequence is a male donor with ankylosing spondylitis or in good health (not recorded which). The sequenced sample was blood, either unsorted or a sorted T cell fraction (not recorded which). CDR3 coding DNA: TGTGCCAGCAGTTTATGGCGGAACACAGATACGCAGTATTTT. It translates to CASSLWRNTDTQYF.